This T cell receptor (beta chain) was obtained from a study of OX40 agonist ivuxolimab in advanced cancers. Study outcomes and limitations: In the expanded peripheral T cells, antigen specificity was never determined.

Concerning this clone itself: Antigen specificity is unknown.

This CDR3 has 13 residues. Looked up from germline, CDR1 is GTSNPN and CDR2 is SVGIG (reference sequence). Trimming took 2 bases from V and 3 from J, leaving 10 bases between them. This table comes from immunoSEQ multiplex PCR, and its TCRdb copy is limited to in-frame clones, with some not included. This sample has approximately 22,000 clones, with 75% to 85% found just once. Sampling of blood occurred at baseline, cycle 4 day 1, and cycle 7 day 1. The sample here was CD4+ or CD8+ T cells sorted from blood, taken in a trial of the OX40 agonist ivuxolimab. The V call is TRBV30, the J call TRBJ1-1; D unclear. This clonotype originated in an adult with an advanced solid tumor such as melanoma, head and neck, liver or kidney cancer. In nucleotides, the CDR3 is TGTGCCTGGAGTTCCCGGAGGGACACTGAAGCTTTCTTT. It codes for CAWSSRRDTEAFF. The full variable domain, rest sourced from reference TRBV30 and TRBJ1-1, is SQTIHQWPATLVQPVGSPLSLECTVEGTSNPNLYWYRQAAGRGLQLLFYSVGIGQISSEVPQNLSASRPQDRQFILSSKKLLLSDSGFYLCAWSSRRDTEAFFGQGTRLTVV.